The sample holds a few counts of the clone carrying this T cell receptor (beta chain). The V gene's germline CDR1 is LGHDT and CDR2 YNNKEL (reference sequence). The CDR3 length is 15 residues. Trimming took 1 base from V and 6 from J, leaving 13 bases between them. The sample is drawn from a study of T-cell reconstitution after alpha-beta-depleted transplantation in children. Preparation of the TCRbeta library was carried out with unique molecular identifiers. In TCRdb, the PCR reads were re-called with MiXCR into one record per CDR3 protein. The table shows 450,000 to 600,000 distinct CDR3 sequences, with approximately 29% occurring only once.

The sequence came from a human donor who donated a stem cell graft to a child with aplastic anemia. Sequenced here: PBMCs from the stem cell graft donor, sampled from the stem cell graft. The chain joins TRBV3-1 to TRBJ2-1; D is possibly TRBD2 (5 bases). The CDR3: CASSQVASQVNEQFF. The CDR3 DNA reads TGTGCCAGCAGCCAAGTTGCTAGCCAGGTCAATGAGCAGTTCTTC.